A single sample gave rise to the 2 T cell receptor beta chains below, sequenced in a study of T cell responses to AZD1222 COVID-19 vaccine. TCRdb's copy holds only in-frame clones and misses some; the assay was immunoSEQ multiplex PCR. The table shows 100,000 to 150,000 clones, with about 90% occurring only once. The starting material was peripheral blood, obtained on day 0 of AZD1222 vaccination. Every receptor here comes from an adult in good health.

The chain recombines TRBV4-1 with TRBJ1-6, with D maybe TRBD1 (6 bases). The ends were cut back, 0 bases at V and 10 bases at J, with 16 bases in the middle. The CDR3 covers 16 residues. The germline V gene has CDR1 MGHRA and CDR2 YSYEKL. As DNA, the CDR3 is TGCGCCAGCAGCCAAGAAAGTGGGGGGCTACAATCACCCCTCCACTTT. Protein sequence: CASSQESGGLQSPLHF.

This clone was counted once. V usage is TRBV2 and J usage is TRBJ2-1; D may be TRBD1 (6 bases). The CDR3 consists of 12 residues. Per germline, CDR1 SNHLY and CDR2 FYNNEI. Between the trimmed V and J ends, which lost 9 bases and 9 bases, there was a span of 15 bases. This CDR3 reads CARQGTASEQFF. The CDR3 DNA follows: TGTGCCAGACAGGGAACGGCCAGTGAGCAGTTCTTC.